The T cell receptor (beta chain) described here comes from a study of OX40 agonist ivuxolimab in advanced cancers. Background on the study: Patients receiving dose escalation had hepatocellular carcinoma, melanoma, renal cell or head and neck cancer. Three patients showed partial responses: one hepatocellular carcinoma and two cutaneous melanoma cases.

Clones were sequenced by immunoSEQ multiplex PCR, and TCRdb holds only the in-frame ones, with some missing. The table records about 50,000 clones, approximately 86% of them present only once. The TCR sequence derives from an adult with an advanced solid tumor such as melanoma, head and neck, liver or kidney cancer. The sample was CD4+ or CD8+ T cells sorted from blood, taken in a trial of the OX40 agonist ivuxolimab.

The CDR3 is CAWSGGDPVNIQYF. DNA for the CDR3: TGTGCCTGGAGCGGCGGGGACCCGGTAAACATTCAGTACTTC. The chain couples TRBV30 to TRBJ2-4, with a possible D match to TRBD2 (6 bases). From germline, CDR1 is GTSNPN and CDR2 SVGIG (reference sequence). V dropped 3 bases and J dropped 6 bases, with 15 bases sitting between them. CDR3 length: 14 amino acids.